The present entry profiles one T cell receptor beta chain with its context. Its antigen is undetermined. These data originate in a study of cytomegalovirus exposure and HLA in healthy donors. The PCR used 60 Vbeta and 13 Jbeta primers. Data came from immunoSEQ multiplex PCR; TCRdb stores just in-frame clones and leaves some out. The sample spans about 190,000 clones; the ten largest clones claim around 0.95%. With V trimmed by 4 bases and J by 3 bases, 8 bases remained unmatched. In germline, CDR1 is SGHAT, CDR2 FQNNGV. The CDR3 has 17 residues. Study-wide findings and caveats: The authors reported that TCR beta sequences could predict HLA-A and HLA-B alleles. These predictions were accurate for most subjects in the first cohort.

The sample was PBMCs. The V gene is TRBV11-2, the J gene TRBJ2-5; 13 positions match TRBD2. The sequence was collected from a young woman in good health and CMV-seropositive. CDR3 region: CASSSWTSGRGEETQYF. CDR3 DNA sequence: TGTGCCAGCAGCTCGTGGACTAGCGGGAGAGGTGAAGAGACCCAGTACTTC.